These 13 T cell receptor beta chains were sequenced from one sample in a study of radiotherapy plus CTLA-4 blockade in lung cancer. TCRdb's copy holds only in-frame clones and misses some; the assay was immunoSEQ multiplex PCR. The sample lists tens of thousands of clones; over 75% were seen once. The sequencing used peripheral blood, collected from a patient treated with radiotherapy plus ipilimumab. The receptors originated from a human donor with non-small cell lung cancer who had stable disease on radiotherapy plus ipilimumab.

V and J are TRBV5-1 and TRBJ2-7; tentatively, D is TRBD1 (6 bases). V was pared by 4 bases and J by 2 bases, with 10 bases between. CDR3 size: 13 residues. Germline values: CDR1 SGHRS, CDR2 YFSETQ. Here the CDR3 DNA reads TGCGCCAGCAGCCTTTACAGGGCCTACGAGCAGTACTTC. It is translated as CASSLYRAYEQYF.

The rearrangement links TRBV4-2 to TRBJ1-6, with TRBD1 identical over 8 bases. Looked up from germline, CDR1 is LGHNA and CDR2 is YNFKEQ. The CDR3 contains 17 residues. The V and J ends lost 4 bases and 7 bases, in that order; junction bases with no gene match: 12. The CDR3 sequence is CASSPHSQGALNSPLHF. The DNA of the CDR3 is TGTGCCAGCAGCCCACATTCGCAGGGGGCCCTGAATTCACCCCTCCACTTT.

Concerning this clone itself: At one boundary the junction diverges from the germline segment, which might be a read error. The V and J genes are TRBV10-3 and TRBJ2-6; D is possibly TRBD2 (6 bases). The CDR3 consists of 16 residues. The germline gives CDR1 ENHRY, CDR2 SYGVKD. The CDR3 region has the DNA TGTGCCATCGGGTCTGGAGGGAACTCTGGGACCAACGTCCTGACTTTC. Protein sequence: CAIGSGGNSGTNVLTF.

The chain recombines TRBV7-3 with TRBJ1-3, with a possible D match to TRBD1 (5 bases). Germline V gives CDR1 SGHTA, CDR2 FQGTGA. V lost 3 bases, J lost 3 bases, and 12 bases lay in between. This CDR3 comprises 15 residues. The CDR3: CASSFGTELGNTIYF. In nucleotides, the CDR3 is TGTGCCAGCAGCTTTGGGACGGAACTTGGAAACACCATATATTTT.

The chain carries TRBV7-9 and TRBJ2-7, with unresolved D. CDR1 SEHNR and CDR2 FQNEAQ come from the germline V gene (reference sequence). V was pared by 4 bases and J by 6 bases, with 13 bases between. The CDR3 length is 13 residues. The CDR3 DNA reads TGTGCCAGCAGCTCGCAGACTTGGGGCGAGCAGTACTTC. This translates into CASSSQTWGEQYF.

The J gene is TRBJ1-2, the V gene TRBV7-8; 9 positions agree with TRBD1. V shed 1 base and J 7 bases; nucleotides not matched to a gene: 10. The CDR3 totals 16 residues. The V gene's germline CDR1 is SGHVS and CDR2 FQNEAQ. The CDR3 nucleotides are TGTGCCAGCAGCTTAGAGACAGGGGGAGGGCTGGGTGGCTACACCTTC. This codes for CASSLETGGGLGGYTF.

This clone was found once. CDR3: CASSLTGYEQYF. DNA of the CDR3: TGTGCCAGCAGTTTAACGGGATACGAGCAGTACTTC. V and J are TRBV27 and TRBJ2-7; a possible D gene is TRBD2 (5 bases). CDR1 is MNHEY and CDR2 is SMNVEV in the germline V gene (reference sequence). The germline V and J ends were trimmed by 2 bases and 4 bases, with 6 bases remaining between them. There are 12 residues in the CDR3.

V and J are TRBV6-1 and TRBJ1-5; no clear D. This CDR3 comprises 15 residues. Germline assignment: CDR1 MNHNS and CDR2 SASEGT. Trimming removed 0 bases at V and 6 bases at J, with 12 bases between. The CDR3 DNA sequence: TGTGCCAGCAGTGAAGCCTCTTACCTCAGTCAGCCCCAGCATTTT. This sequence encodes CASSEASYLSQPQHF.

J is TRBJ1-5 and V is TRBV6-5; TRBD1 might be the D (5 bases). CDR3 size: 15 residues. The germline V gene encodes CDR1 MNHEY and CDR2 SVGAGI. The V end was cut by 6 bases, the J end by 2 bases, with 14 bases between. Here the CDR3 reads CASSQRGFGNQPQHF. CDR3 bases: TGTGCCAGCAGCCAACGGGGGTTCGGCAATCAGCCCCAGCATTTT.

The rearrangement joins TRBV5-1 to TRBJ1-1, with a possible D match to TRBD1 (5 bases). CDR3 size: 14 residues. V was pared by 4 bases and J by 1 base, with 11 bases between. Per the germline V gene, CDR1 is SGHRS and CDR2 is YFSETQ. CDR3 sequence: CASSPGTRNTEAFF. As DNA, the CDR3 is TGCGCCAGCAGCCCCGGGACGAGGAACACTGAAGCTTTCTTT.

The table lists this clone with a few counts. CDR3 in DNA: TGTGCCAGTAACGAGAGTTTCGGTAATTCACCCCTCCACTTT. This codes for CASNESFGNSPLHF. This chain joins TRBV19 and TRBJ1-6; D not resolved. Looked up from germline, CDR1 is LNHDA and CDR2 is SQIVND (reference sequence). The CDR3 length is 14 residues. Trimming took off 7 bases at V and 6 bases at J, with 13 bases between the two ends.

The rearrangement joins TRBV28 to TRBJ1-2; 8 bases are a match to TRBD1. The CDR3 has 15 residues. Germline V gene sequence: CDR1 MDHEN, CDR2 SYDVKM. V was clipped by 5 bases and J by 8 bases; unmatched bases: 13. DNA of the CDR3: TGTGCCAGCAGTCTACTAAACGGACAGGGTAGGGGCTACACCTTC. It encodes CASSLLNGQGRGYTF.

This chain uses TRBV6-5 with TRBJ1-1; a weak D match, TRBD1 (5 bases). Per the germline V gene, CDR1 is MNHEY and CDR2 is SVGAGI. The CDR3 runs 15 residues. Trimming took 2 bases from V and 1 from J, leaving 11 bases between them. The CDR3 protein is CASSYHNTGNTEAFF. The CDR3 DNA follows: TGTGCCAGCAGTTACCACAATACAGGGAACACTGAAGCTTTCTTT.